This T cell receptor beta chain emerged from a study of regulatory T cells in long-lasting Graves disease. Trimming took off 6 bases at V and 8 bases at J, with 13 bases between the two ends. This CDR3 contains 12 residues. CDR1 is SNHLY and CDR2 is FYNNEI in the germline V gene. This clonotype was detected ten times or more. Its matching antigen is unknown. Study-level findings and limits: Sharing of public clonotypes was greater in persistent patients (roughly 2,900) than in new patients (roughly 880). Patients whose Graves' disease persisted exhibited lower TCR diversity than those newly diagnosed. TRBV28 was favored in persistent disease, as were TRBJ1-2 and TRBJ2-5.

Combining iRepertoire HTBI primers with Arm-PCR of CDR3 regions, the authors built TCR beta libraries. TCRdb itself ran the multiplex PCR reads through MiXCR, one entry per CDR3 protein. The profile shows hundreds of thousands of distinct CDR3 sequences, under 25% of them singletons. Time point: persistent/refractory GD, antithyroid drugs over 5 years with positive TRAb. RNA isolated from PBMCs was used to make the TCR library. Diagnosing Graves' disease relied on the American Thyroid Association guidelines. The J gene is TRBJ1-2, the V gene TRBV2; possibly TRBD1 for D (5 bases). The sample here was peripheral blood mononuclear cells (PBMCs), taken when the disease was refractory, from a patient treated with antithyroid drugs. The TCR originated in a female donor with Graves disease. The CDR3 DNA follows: TGTGCCAGCAGGAAGACAGTCCAAGGCTACACCTTC. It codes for CASRKTVQGYTF.